This TCR beta chain was observed in a study of regulatory T cells in long-lasting Graves disease. The study's findings and limits: Among persistent patients, a larger number of public clonotypes were shared (2,741) than among newly diagnosed patients (approximately 970).

This clonotype was picked up many times. The target antigen is unknown. Construction of TCR beta libraries relied on iRepertoire HTBI primers and on Arm-PCR targeting CDR3 regions. TCRdb re-analysed the multiplex PCR reads in MiXCR, keeping a single row per CDR3 protein. The table records about 520,000 distinct CDR3 sequences, approximately 12% of them present only once. Indicated time point: newly diagnosed GD, antithyroid drugs for less than 3 months. The authors made the TCR library using RNA they extracted from PBMCs. EDTA tubes received approximately 10 milliliters of drawn peripheral blood. V lost 4 bases to trimming and J lost 7 bases, with 16 bases between them. Germline-derived CDR1 and CDR2 are KGHDR and SFDVKD. This CDR3 comprises 15 residues. These data also featured in a second study, about T cells in Graves' hyperthyroidism and ophthalmopathy. From that report: Patients aged 18 to 65 had newly diagnosed hyperthyroidism lasting under 2 months. The model forecast ophthalmopathy, anticipating it by a median approximately 6.2 months before onset.

The genes are TRBV24-1 and TRBJ2-1, with no clear D. The sample consisted of peripheral blood mononuclear cells (PBMCs), taken at new diagnosis, from a patient treated with antithyroid drugs. The TCR originated in a woman in her thirties with Graves disease. The CDR3 region has the DNA TGTGCCACCAGTGACGCCCAGCTGGATAGTAATGAGCAGTTCTTC. Translated, it gives CATSDAQLDSNEQFF.